These T cell receptor beta chains were read from a single sample in a study of human T cells and chemical hapten exposure. TCRdb ran MiXCR on the RACE reads and lists one entry per CDR3 protein. The sample shows under 300,000 distinct CDR3 sequences, roughly 8.9% of them seen only once. The sample here was whole blood, taken in connection with sensitization to the hapten diphenylcyclopropenone (DPC). These TCRs come from a woman aged 40 to 50 with alopecia areata. Some clones in this sample may be carry-over from other donors' samples. Each CDR3 is given with its conserved first and last residue. The D gene is left open where the match is weak. Some rows have no size entry. The others give once, few or many, or a class for an expanded clone.

v_gene	j_gene	abundance	len	d_gene	CDR3aa	CDR3nt
TRBV29-1	TRBJ2-3	many	14	TRBD2	CSVLAGGPADTQYF	TGCAGCGTACTAGCGGGAGGGCCAGCAGATACGCAGTATTTT
TRBV12-3/TRBV12-4	TRBJ2-1	many	15	TRBD1	CASSQDRATYNEQFF	TGTGCCAGCAGTCAGGACAGGGCGACCTACAATGAGCAGTTCTTC
TRBV7-9	TRBJ2-2	few	16	TRBD1	CASSPRTGNRTGELFF	TGTGCCAGCAGCCCCCGGACAGGGAATCGCACCGGGGAGCTGTTTTTT
TRBV29-1	TRBJ2-1	.	14	TRBD2	CSVVTSGTRNEQFF	TGCAGCGTTGTAACATCCGGGACTAGGAATGAGCAGTTCTTC
TRBV5-1	TRBJ2-1	few	14	.	CASSAGHGYNEQFF	TGCGCCAGCAGCGCCGGACATGGTTACAATGAGCAGTTCTTC
TRBV5-4	TRBJ2-3	few	14	.	CASSSGLSTDTQYF	TGTGCCAGCAGCTCGGGACTGAGCACAGATACGCAGTATTTT
TRBV28	TRBJ2-7	.	13	.	CASTPGLSYEQYF	TGTGCCAGCACTCCGGGGCTATCCTACGAGCAGTACTTC
TRBV12-3/TRBV12-4	TRBJ1-1	many	16	TRBD1	CASSYGQGSGNTEAFF	TGTGCCAGCAGTTACGGACAGGGTAGTGGGAACACTGAAGCTTTCTTT
TRBV20-1	TRBJ1-1	.	12	.	CSARIKNTEAFF	TGCAGTGCTAGGATCAAGAACACTGAAGCTTTCTTT
TRBV20-1	TRBJ2-1	few	14	.	CSAILGGGPDEQFF	TGCAGTGCTATTCTAGGGGGAGGGCCGGATGAGCAGTTCTTC
TRBV7-2	TRBJ1-1	.	14	.	CASSSGHLNTEAFF	TGTGCCAGCAGCTCAGGACATCTGAACACTGAAGCTTTCTTT
TRBV7-9	TRBJ2-1	.	15	TRBD2	CASSSRTSGIDEQFF	TGTGCCAGCAGTTCAAGGACTAGCGGGATCGATGAGCAGTTCTTC
TRBV28	TRBJ2-5	.	14	.	CASYGRPNKGTQYF	TGTGCCAGCTACGGCAGGCCAAACAAGGGGACCCAGTACTTC
TRBV29-1	TRBJ1-1	few	11	.	CSVANRAEAFF	TGCAGCGTTGCTAACCGGGCTGAAGCTTTCTTT
TRBV5-1	TRBJ2-1	.	16	TRBD2	CASSSTTSGSYNEQFF	TGTGCCAGCAGCTCGACGACCAGCGGGAGTTACAATGAGCAGTTCTTC
TRBV6-5	TRBJ2-1	many	15	TRBD2	CASSYSLAGAYEQFF	TGTGCCAGCAGTTACTCGCTAGCGGGAGCCTATGAGCAGTTCTTC
TRBV10-2	TRBJ2-1	many	15	TRBD2	CASSGPHTSDNEQFF	TGCGCCAGCAGTGGCCCCCACACTAGCGACAATGAGCAGTTCTTC
TRBV9	TRBJ2-5	few	13	.	CASTGGPTETQYF	TGTGCCAGCACCGGGGGGCCCACCGAGACCCAGTACTTC
TRBV7-2	TRBJ1-1	.	14	.	CASSFWEVGTEAFF	TGTGCCAGCAGCTTTTGGGAGGTCGGCACTGAAGCTTTCTTT
TRBV7-9	TRBJ1-6	.	18	TRBD1	CASSLGHTGTDPYSPLHF	TGTGCCAGCAGCCTAGGCCACACCGGGACAGATCCCTATTCACCCCTCCACTTT
TRBV5-5	TRBJ2-2	many	16	TRBD1	CASSLIAGQGVGELFF	TGTGCCAGCAGCTTGATCGCGGGACAGGGGGTTGGGGAGCTGTTTTTT
TRBV6-6	TRBJ1-2	.	14	.	CASSYLDMNYGYTF	TGTGCCAGCAGTTACTTGGACATGAACTATGGCTACACCTTC
TRBV7-9	TRBJ2-3	few	15	TRBD1	CASNLGQGWTDTQYF	TGTGCCAGCAACCTGGGACAGGGATGGACAGATACGCAGTATTTT
TRBV4-1	TRBJ1-5	.	16	.	CASSPTILNSNQPQHF	TGCGCCAGCAGCCCAACGATACTCAATAGCAATCAGCCCCAGCATTTT
TRBV12-3/TRBV12-4	TRBJ2-6	many	14	.	CASSVSSGANVLTF	TGTGCCAGCAGCGTTTCCTCTGGGGCCAACGTCCTGACTTTC
TRBV6-1	TRBJ2-7	.	12	.	CASRNFAYEQYF	TGTGCCAGCAGAAACTTCGCCTACGAGCAGTACTTC
TRBV6-1	TRBJ1-1	.	13	.	CASSTTRDTEAFF	TGTGCCAGCAGTACGACGAGGGACACTGAAGCTTTCTTT
TRBV12-3/TRBV12-4	TRBJ1-2	few	14	TRBD1	CASRGTGEDWGYTF	TGTGCCAGCAGGGGGACAGGGGAGGACTGGGGCTACACCTTC
TRBV7-3	TRBJ2-1	many	15	TRBD2	CASSLTGGPFGEQFF	TGTGCCAGCAGCTTAACGGGAGGGCCTTTCGGTGAGCAGTTCTTC
TRBV27	TRBJ2-7	.	17	.	CASSLQPTTGRAHEQYF	TGTGCCAGCAGTTTACAACCCACGACAGGTAGGGCCCACGAGCAGTACTTC
TRBV4-2	TRBJ1-1	many	13	.	CASSQEWGTEAFF	TGTGCCAGCAGCCAAGAGTGGGGCACTGAAGCTTTCTTT
TRBV20-1	TRBJ2-3	few	14	TRBD1	CSLRGQGVPDTQYF	TGCAGTCTTAGGGGACAGGGGGTACCAGATACGCAGTATTTT
TRBV9	TRBJ2-3	many	14	.	CASSPIGGSDTQYF	TGTGCCAGCAGCCCGATTGGGGGCTCGGATACGCAGTATTTT
TRBV12-3/TRBV12-4	TRBJ2-7	few	14	.	CASSLGRGIGEQYF	TGTGCCAGCAGTTTAGGGCGGGGTATTGGCGAGCAGTACTTC
TRBV28	TRBJ1-3	few	15	.	CASSLTGNSGNTIYF	TGTGCCAGCAGTTTAACGGGAAACTCTGGAAACACCATATATTTT
TRBV7-6	TRBJ2-2	.	13	TRBD1	CASSWTGTGELFF	TGTGCCAGCAGCTGGACAGGGACCGGGGAGCTGTTTTTT
TRBV7-8	TRBJ2-2	few	15	.	CASSLVGSFTGELFF	TGTGCCAGCAGCTTAGTGGGCAGTTTCACCGGGGAGCTGTTTTTT
TRBV20-1	TRBJ2-3	.	17	.	CSARARHGGGTGQAQYF	TGCAGTGCTAGGGCTCGACACGGAGGAGGGACCGGTCAGGCGCAGTATTTT
TRBV18	TRBJ2-5	few	11	.	CASSPGGTQYF	TGTGCCAGCTCACCGGGCGGGACCCAGTACTTC
TRBV19	TRBJ1-5	.	15	.	CASSPRELINQPQHF	TGTGCCAGTAGCCCCCGGGAGCTGATCAATCAGCCCCAGCATTTT
TRBV29-1	TRBJ2-5	.	12	.	CSGTQQKETQYF	TGCAGCGGTACACAACAGAAAGAGACCCAGTACTTC
TRBV28	TRBJ2-7	few	15	TRBD1	CASSLGRQGEYEQYF	TGTGCCAGCAGTTTAGGGCGACAGGGGGAGTACGAGCAGTACTTC
TRBV12-3/TRBV12-4	TRBJ2-2	.	12	.	CASTPPSGELFF	TGTGCCAGCACCCCTCCCAGCGGGGAGCTGTTTTTT
TRBV19	TRBJ1-2	.	17	TRBD1	CASSPTGASRPIYGYTF	TGTGCCAGTAGCCCCACAGGGGCCTCGCGACCTATCTATGGCTACACCTTC
TRBV20-1	TRBJ1-2	few	15	.	CSARGRERGNYGYTF	TGCAGTGCTAGAGGACGGGAGCGGGGGAACTATGGCTACACCTTC
TRBV28	TRBJ2-1	many	11	.	CASSRYNEQFF	TGTGCCAGCAGCCGATACAATGAGCAGTTCTTC
TRBV2	TRBJ2-3	many	12	.	CASSATRDTQYF	TGTGCCAGCAGTGCCACCAGGGATACGCAGTATTTT
TRBV7-2	TRBJ2-3	.	11	.	CMESSTDTQYF	TGTATGGAGTCTAGCACAGATACGCAGTATTTT
TRBV7-2	TRBJ2-1	.	15	TRBD1	CASSLRDRNAGEQFF	TGTGCCAGCAGCTTACGGGACAGGAATGCGGGGGAGCAGTTCTTC
TRBV6-5	TRBJ2-1	.	16	TRBD1	CASSDRAWSAYNEQFF	TGTGCCAGCAGTGACAGGGCATGGAGCGCCTACAATGAGCAGTTCTTC
TRBV7-2	TRBJ1-3	few	15	.	CASSPTWSAGNTIYF	TGTGCCAGCAGCCCTACATGGTCCGCTGGAAACACCATATATTTT